A single sample is the source of the 22 T cell receptor beta chains below, sequenced in a study of blood T cell repertoires in COVID-19. Here immunoSEQ multiplex PCR was the method, and the copy in TCRdb shows in-frame clones only, minus some. This table holds a few hundred thousand clones, about 88% found once. The sequenced sample was peripheral blood. Every receptor here comes from a man between 40 and 49 years old with acute or convalescent COVID-19.

The chain is built from TRBV28 and TRBJ2-7; 7 nucleotides match TRBD1. The V segment lost 5 bases and the J segment 6 bases; nucleotides outside the gene matches: 10. This CDR3 is built from 14 residues. Germline assignment: CDR1 MDHEN and CDR2 SYDVKM. The CDR3 protein is CASSASGTVGEQYF. CDR3 sequence (DNA): TGTGCCAGCAGTGCCTCCGGGACAGTCGGCGAGCAGTACTTC.

This chain links TRBV30 with TRBJ1-1, with 9 bases matching TRBD1. The germline CDR1 and CDR2 sequences are GTSNPN and SVGIG (reference sequence). There are 13 residues in the CDR3. With 2 bases clipped from V and 10 bases from J, the junction kept 8 bases outside the gene matches. The CDR3 coding sequence is TGTGCCTGGAGTCCCTTCGGGACAGGGAGAGCTTTCTTT. This sequence encodes CAWSPFGTGRAFF.

The CDR3 DNA reads TGCAGTGCTAGTAGGGGTGGCGGCTTCTCCTACGAGCAGTACTTC. Translating it yields CSASRGGGFSYEQYF. The rearrangement links TRBV20-1 to TRBJ2-7, with D possibly matching TRBD1 (5 bases). Trimming removed 3 bases from V and 0 bases from J, with 15 bases in between. This CDR3 has 15 residues. The germline gives CDR1 DFQATT, CDR2 SNEGSKA (reference sequence).

This clone was counted only a few times. V usage is TRBV7-8 and J usage is TRBJ1-2; TRBD1 aligns across 8 bases. Germline V gene data show CDR1 as SGHVS and CDR2 as FQNEAQ. The CDR3 has 13 residues. V trimming: 5 bases; J trimming: 2 bases; junction bases outside the gene matches: 1. In nucleotides, the CDR3 is TGTGCCAGCAGCAGGACAGGGAACTATGGCTACACCTTC. This codes for CASSRTGNYGYTF.

The chain uses TRBV7-9 and TRBJ1-1; TRBD1 might be the D (5 bases). V lost 2 bases and J 7 bases, leaving 11 bases between the germline ends. Germline V gives CDR1 SEHNR, CDR2 FQNEAQ (reference sequence). This CDR3 comprises 13 residues. The CDR3 loop reads CASSLLGHDEAFF. The CDR3 nucleotides read TGTGCCAGCAGCTTACTAGGACATGATGAAGCTTTCTTT.

This chain uses TRBV11-2 with TRBJ2-7; TRBD1 matches at 9 bases. With V trimmed by 8 bases and J by 2 bases, 1 base remained unmatched. The CDR3 runs to 12 residues. From germline, CDR1 is SGHAT and CDR2 FQNNGV. In DNA form, the CDR3 reads TGTGCCAGCCGGACAGGGGCCTACGAGCAGTACTTC. Protein: CASRTGAYEQYF.

The V gene is TRBV28, the J gene TRBJ1-3; weak D call: TRBD1 (5 bases). Germline V gene data show CDR1 as MDHEN and CDR2 as SYDVKM. Trimming cost V 7 bases and J 8 bases, with 24 bases left between them. The CDR3 length is 16 residues. CDR3 sequence reads: CASIVTGALSSDTIYF. CDR3 coding DNA: TGTGCCAGCATCGTCACAGGCGCTCTGAGTTCGGACACCATATATTTT.

This clone was seen a handful of times. The chain recombines TRBV9 with TRBJ1-3; no clear D. The germline CDR1 and CDR2 sequences are SGDLS and YYNGEE. V gave up 4 bases and J gave up 0 bases, with 14 bases separating them. There are 16 residues in the CDR3. The CDR3 DNA follows: TGTGCCAGCAGCCTACCCCCGCACAGCTCTGGAAACACCATATATTTT. Protein sequence: CASSLPPHSSGNTIYF.

The gene calls are TRBV28 and TRBJ2-7; 7 bases map to TRBD1. The CDR3 has 15 residues. V was pared by 7 bases and J by 3 bases, with 12 bases of the junction left unmatched. CDR1 and CDR2 (germline): MDHEN, SYDVKM. CDR3 DNA sequence: TGTGCCAGCAAACCCGGGACAGACCCGTTCTACGAGCAGTACTTC. Amino acid sequence: CASKPGTDPFYEQYF.

The gene calls are TRBV5-4 and TRBJ1-5, with TRBD1 matching 8 bases. J was trimmed by 1 base and V by 4 bases; bases with no gene match: 4. The CDR3 extends over 15 amino acids. CDR1 is SGHNT and CDR2 is YYREEE in the germline V gene (reference sequence). CDR3 in amino acids: CASSLDRGSNQPQHF. The CDR3 DNA is TGTGCCAGCAGCCTTGACAGGGGAAGCAATCAGCCCCAGCATTTT.

V and J are TRBV2 and TRBJ2-2, with D maybe TRBD2 (7 bases). The germline V gene encodes CDR1 SNHLY and CDR2 FYNNEI. V was cut by 6 bases and J by 5 bases, with 16 bases left in between. The CDR3 is 15 amino acids. In nucleotides, the CDR3 is TGTGCCAGCAGCCAGAGGGGGGGAAATACCGGGGAGCTGTTTTTT. Translating gives CASSQRGGNTGELFF.

This clone came up once. The CDR3 reads CASSLLAVNTEAFF. CDR3 coding DNA: TGTGCCAGCAGTTTATTAGCGGTGAACACTGAAGCTTTCTTT. The chain combines TRBV28 with TRBJ1-1; D ambiguous. The CDR3 runs 14 residues. CDR1 and CDR2 from the germline V gene are MDHEN and SYDVKM. The V and J ends lost 1 base and 0 bases respectively, with 6 bases between them.

The chain uses TRBV5-1 and TRBJ2-1; perhaps TRBD2 as D (7 bases). Trimming removed 4 bases from V and 4 bases from J, with 15 bases in between. Germline V gives CDR1 SGHRS, CDR2 YFSETQ. The CDR3 runs to 15 residues. In nucleotides, the CDR3 is TGCGCCAGCAGCCTCCGGGGGGCAGTATACAATGAGCAGTTCTTC. Amino acid sequence: CASSLRGAVYNEQFF.

The chain couples TRBV12-3 or TRBV12-4 to TRBJ1-5; D gene unclear. The CDR3 runs 13 residues. V was cut by 10 bases and J by 3 bases, with 13 bases left in between. DNA for the CDR3: TGTGCCACTAGCCCCAGCTTCAATCAGCCCCAGCATTTT. Its protein is CATSPSFNQPQHF.

The chain joins TRBV7-9 to TRBJ1-5, with D unclear. The CDR3 loop spans 15 amino acids. Trimming stripped 5 bases from V and 3 bases from J, with 14 bases between. The germline V gene has CDR1 SEHNR and CDR2 FQNEAQ (reference sequence). Here the CDR3 reads CASSALEGDNQPQHF. The DNA for the CDR3 is TGTGCCAGCAGCGCCTTGGAAGGAGACAATCAGCCCCAGCATTTT.

There are a few counts of this clone. The V and J genes are TRBV28 and TRBJ1-2, with D hard to call. Trimming took off 6 bases at V and 0 bases at J, with 14 bases between the two ends. Germline CDR1 reads MDHEN; CDR2 reads SYDVKM. This CDR3 region has 15 residues. This CDR3 reads CASSTSSGANYGYTF. The DNA for the CDR3 is TGTGCCAGCAGCACATCATCTGGAGCTAACTATGGCTACACCTTC.

This rearrangement joins TRBV10-3 to TRBJ2-7; 9 bases line up with TRBD1. The V gene end was trimmed by 4 bases and the J gene end by 6 bases; junction bases not matched to a gene: 10. Germline V gives CDR1 ENHRY, CDR2 SYGVKD. This CDR3 spans 15 amino acids. The CDR3: CAISGAGTGIFEQYF. CDR3 bases: TGTGCCATCAGTGGGGCCGGGACAGGGATCTTCGAGCAGTACTTC.

This rearrangement joins TRBV6-5 to TRBJ1-6; 7 bases are shared with TRBD1. V lost 5 bases and J lost 6; bases outside the gene matches: 7. Germline loops: CDR1 MNHEY, CDR2 SVGAGI. The CDR3 extends over 15 amino acids. CDR3 residues: CASSPSGQFNSPLHF. CDR3 DNA sequence: TGTGCCAGCAGTCCGTCGGGACAGTTTAATTCACCCCTCCACTTT.

This clone showed up just once. The gene calls are TRBV5-1 and TRBJ1-2; a possible D gene is TRBD1 (6 bases). This CDR3 comprises 14 residues. CDR1 SGHRS and CDR2 YFSETQ come from the germline V gene. V lost 3 bases, J lost 0 bases, and 9 bases lay in between. The CDR3 reads CASSWDIANYGYTF. For the CDR3, the DNA is TGCGCCAGCAGCTGGGACATAGCTAACTATGGCTACACCTTC.

The V gene is TRBV19, the J gene TRBJ1-4, with TRBD1 matching 8 bases. Germline loops: CDR1 LNHDA, CDR2 SQIVND (reference sequence). This CDR3 is 14 amino acids long. With 7 bases clipped from V and 8 bases from J, the junction kept 9 bases outside the gene matches. CDR3 amino acids: CASMPRDRTEKLFF. CDR3 sequence (DNA): TGTGCCAGTATGCCCCGGGACAGGACCGAAAAACTGTTTTTT.

The chain recombines TRBV6-2 or TRBV6-3 with TRBJ1-1, with D possibly being TRBD1 (6 bases). Germline V lookup: CDR1 MNHEY, CDR2 SVGEGT. V lost 3 bases and J lost 12, with 20 bases in between. The CDR3 contains 14 residues. This CDR3 reads CASSYTGTTVPTFF. The DNA for the CDR3 is TGTGCCAGCAGTTATACCGGGACAACGGTACCAACTTTCTTT.

The table lists this clone with a count of one. The chain has TRBV18 and TRBJ1-6, with 8 nucleotides matching TRBD1. This CDR3 is 17 amino acids long. Trimming cost V 2 bases and J 4 bases; bases outside gene matches: 7. Looked up from germline, CDR1 is KGHSH and CDR2 is LQKENI. The CDR3: CASSPEYRGIYNSPLHF. The CDR3 DNA reads TGTGCCAGCTCACCAGAGTACAGGGGGATTTATAATTCACCCCTCCACTTT.